This TCR beta chain is drawn from a study of blood T cell repertoires in COVID-19. On the study more broadly: Italy, Spain and the United States were the sources of the convalescent and acute COVID-19 samples. PBMCs, B-cell-depleted T cells, or T cells were the source of the cDNA or gDNA that made up the material.

The CDR3 runs 18 residues. Germline trimming cut 0 bases from V and 2 bases from J; bases unmatched to any gene: 9. In germline, CDR1 is LNHDA, CDR2 SQIVND (reference sequence). Followed over time, Seattle patients had been enrolled while infection was active. Authors' data handling: Amplification from reference gene primers served as the basis for estimated nucleated cell counts. Profiled with immunoSEQ multiplex PCR; TCRdb holds only in-frame clones, not every one. The V and J calls and the clone size are those of that table, but D and trimming were determined from the DNA. Altogether about 150,000 clones are present, roughly 84% being singletons, with the ten largest covering 7.5% to 8.5%.

The TCR comes from a woman aged 60-70 years with COVID-19, enrolled during active disease. The sequencing input was peripheral blood. The rearrangement uses TRBV19 and TRBJ2-3, with 9 positions matching TRBD2. This CDR3 is CASSIEGLAGRSTDTQYF. The CDR3 bases are TGTGCCAGTAGTATAGAGGGTCTAGCGGGGAGGTCCACAGATACGCAGTATTTT. Based on the CDR3 plus reference TRBV19 and TRBJ2-3, the full variable domain is DGGITQSPKYLFRKEGQNVTLSCEQNLNHDAMYWYRQDPGQGLRLIYYSQIVNDFQKGDIAEGYSVSREKKESFPLTVTSAQKNPTAFYLCASSIEGLAGRSTDTQYFGPGTRLTVL.